Listed here is a single T cell receptor (beta chain). No antigen is known for it. cDNA libraries of TCR beta carried unique molecular identifiers. cDNA molecules numbering roughly 500,000 came from about 0.94 to 9.7 million T cells. Each CDR3 protein is one row after TCRdb ran MiXCR on the PCR reads. The top ten clones hold around 3.7% of a sample with roughly 200,000 distinct CDR3 sequences, 29% of them seen once. CDR1 is MDHEN and CDR2 is SYDVKM in the germline V gene. The CDR3 has 12 residues. Trimming shortened V by 4 bases and J by 5 bases, and 8 bases separated the two germline ends. This sample is part of a study of post-analysis software for immune sequencing data. Across the study: Relapsing-remitting, secondary progressive and progressive-relapsing forms of multiple sclerosis all featured among disease courses.

General study results and limits: There was significantly lower normalized Chao1 diversity in multiple sclerosis patients than in controls. Compared with controls, patients had more of about 5 TRBV segments, including TRBV5-6, TRBV5-1 and TRBV20-1.

The sequencing input was blood. This TCR derives from a girl aged 2-17 years with multiple sclerosis. The genes are TRBV28 and TRBJ2-5, with D uncertain. In DNA form, the CDR3 reads TGTGCCAGCAGTTCAGCTGGGGAGACCCAGTACTTC. Translated: CASSSAGETQYF.